This T cell receptor (beta chain) stems from a study of blood T cells in healthy people across ages. At the level of the study: With template switching, about one barcoded beta molecule was captured per two T cells. Study-level results: Versus aged donors, long-lived donors had higher diversity and more naive CD4+ cells.

Extraction yielded at least 6 micrograms of total RNA per sample. V was clipped by 1 base and J by 4 bases, with 6 bases between them. Germline V gives CDR1 LNHNV, CDR2 YYDKDF (reference sequence). The CDR3 totals 13 residues. It was with a sample-barcoded 5' primer and a J-beta primer mix that a second PCR of roughly 7 to 12 cycles was run. In TCRdb, the 5' RACE reads were re-called with MiXCR into one record per CDR3 protein. Of around 990,000 distinct CDR3 sequences in the sample, more than 30% were seen once. About this clonotype: Its specificity is unknown.

The sequence was obtained from a man between 18 and 29 years old in good health. The sample consisted of blood. This chain uses TRBV15 with TRBJ2-3; D gene uncertain. CDR3 protein: CATSRATSDTQYF. The CDR3 DNA follows: TGTGCCACCAGCAGAGCCACCTCAGATACGCAGTATTTT.